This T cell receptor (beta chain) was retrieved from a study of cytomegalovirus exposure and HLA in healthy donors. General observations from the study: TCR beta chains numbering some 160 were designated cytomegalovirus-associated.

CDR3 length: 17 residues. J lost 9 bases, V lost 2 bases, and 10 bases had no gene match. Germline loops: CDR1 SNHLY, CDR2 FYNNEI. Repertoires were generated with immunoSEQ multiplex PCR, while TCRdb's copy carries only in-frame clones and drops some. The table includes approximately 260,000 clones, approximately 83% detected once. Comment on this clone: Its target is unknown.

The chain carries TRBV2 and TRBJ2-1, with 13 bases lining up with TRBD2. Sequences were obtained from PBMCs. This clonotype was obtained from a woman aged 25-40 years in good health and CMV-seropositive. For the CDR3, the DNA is TGTGCCAGCAGTGAACTCCCGGGACTAGCGGGAAGGGGTGAGCAGTTCTTC. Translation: CASSELPGLAGRGEQFF.